This TCR beta chain was obtained from a study of graft-versus-host responses after intestinal transplantation. There are 13 residues in the CDR3. Trimming removed 6 bases from V and 6 bases from J, with 15 bases in between. Germline V gives CDR1 LNHDA, CDR2 SQIVND (reference sequence). This clone has a handful of counts. No antigen is known for it. Clones were read by immunoSEQ multiplex PCR, and TCRdb kept only the in-frame ones, dropping some. The sample shows 130,000 to 150,000 clones, around 90% of them seen only once. This TCR came from a human donor who received an intestinal transplant. The material was unstimulated CD4+ T cells sorted from spleen or lymph node cells, obtained before intestinal transplant. The chain couples TRBV19 to TRBJ2-7, with D perhaps TRBD2 (6 bases). The CDR3 DNA follows: TGTGCCAGTAGCGGGAGTTTATTCCTCGAGCAGTACTTC. This gives the protein CASSGSLFLEQYF.